This TCR beta chain was identified during a study of long-term antiretroviral therapy in people with HIV. General study points: Relative to control repertoires, HIV repertoires exhibited narrower CDR3 length ranges.

The study used samples holding about 0.9-11 million cryopreserved PBMC before DNA extraction. Note on this clone: Its target is not known.

They ran version v3.0 of the immunoSEQ assay at survey level. Each sample aimed for roughly 40,000-50,000 sequenced T-cell genomes. Data came from immunoSEQ multiplex PCR; TCRdb stores just in-frame clones and leaves some out. The sample carries 40,000 or so clones, roughly 80% recorded once. CDR1 SGHNT and CDR2 YYREEE come from the germline V gene (reference sequence). The CDR3 is made up of 15 amino acids. V lost 4 bases to trimming and J lost 5 bases; unmatched junction nucleotides: 4. Sample: unsorted PBMCs, taken 1 year after starting antiretroviral therapy. This sequence originates from a man aged 18 to 30 with HIV. The V and J genes are TRBV5-4 and TRBJ1-4; 11 bases are shared with TRBD1. This CDR3 reads CASSTRDRGNEKLFF. Written as DNA, the CDR3 is TGTGCCAGCAGCACCCGGGACAGGGGGAATGAAAAACTGTTTTTT.